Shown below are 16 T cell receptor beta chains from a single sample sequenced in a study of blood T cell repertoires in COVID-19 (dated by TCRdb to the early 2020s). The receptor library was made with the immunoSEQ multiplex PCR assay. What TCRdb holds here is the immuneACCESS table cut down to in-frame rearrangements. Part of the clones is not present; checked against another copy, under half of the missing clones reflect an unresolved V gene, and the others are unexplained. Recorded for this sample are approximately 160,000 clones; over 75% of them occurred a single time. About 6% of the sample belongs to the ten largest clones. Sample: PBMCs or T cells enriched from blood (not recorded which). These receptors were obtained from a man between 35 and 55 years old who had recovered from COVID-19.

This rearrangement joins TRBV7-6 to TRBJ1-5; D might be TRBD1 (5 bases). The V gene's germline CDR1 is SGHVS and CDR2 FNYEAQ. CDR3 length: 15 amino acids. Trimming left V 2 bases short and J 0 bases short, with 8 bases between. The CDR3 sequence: CASSLSGYSNQPQHF. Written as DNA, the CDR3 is TGTGCCAGCAGCTTATCAGGGTATAGCAATCAGCCCCAGCATTTT.

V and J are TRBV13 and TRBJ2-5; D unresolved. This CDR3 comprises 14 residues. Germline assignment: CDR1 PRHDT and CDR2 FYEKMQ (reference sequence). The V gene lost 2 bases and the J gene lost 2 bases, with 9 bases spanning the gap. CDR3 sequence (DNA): TGTGCCAGCAGCTTAAGCGCCCAACAAGAGACCCAGTACTTC. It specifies CASSLSAQQETQYF.

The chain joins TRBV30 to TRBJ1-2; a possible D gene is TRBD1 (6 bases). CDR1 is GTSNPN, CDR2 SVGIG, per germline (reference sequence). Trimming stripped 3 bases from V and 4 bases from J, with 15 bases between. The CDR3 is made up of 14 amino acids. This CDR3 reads CAWSQGLGRYGYTF. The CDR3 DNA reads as TGTGCCTGGAGCCAGGGGCTGGGCCGCTATGGCTACACCTTC.

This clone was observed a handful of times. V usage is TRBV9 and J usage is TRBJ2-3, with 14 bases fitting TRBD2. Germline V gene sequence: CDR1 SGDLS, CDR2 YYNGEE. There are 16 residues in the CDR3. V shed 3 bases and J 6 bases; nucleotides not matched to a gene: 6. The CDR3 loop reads CASSAKTSGGADTQYF. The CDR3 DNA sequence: TGTGCCAGCAGCGCAAAGACTAGCGGGGGGGCTGATACGCAGTATTTT.

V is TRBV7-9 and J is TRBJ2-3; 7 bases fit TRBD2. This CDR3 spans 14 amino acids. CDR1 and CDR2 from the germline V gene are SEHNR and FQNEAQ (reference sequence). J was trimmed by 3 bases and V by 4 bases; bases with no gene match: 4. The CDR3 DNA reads TGTGCCAGCAGCTGGGGCGGGGGAACAGATACGCAGTATTTT. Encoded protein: CASSWGGGTDTQYF.

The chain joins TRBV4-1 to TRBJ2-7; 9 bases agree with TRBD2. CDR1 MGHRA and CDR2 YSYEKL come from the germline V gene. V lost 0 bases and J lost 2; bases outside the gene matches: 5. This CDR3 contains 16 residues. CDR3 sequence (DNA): TGCGCCAGCAGCCAAGATGCAGCGGGGGGCCCCTACGAGCAGTACTTC. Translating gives CASSQDAAGGPYEQYF.

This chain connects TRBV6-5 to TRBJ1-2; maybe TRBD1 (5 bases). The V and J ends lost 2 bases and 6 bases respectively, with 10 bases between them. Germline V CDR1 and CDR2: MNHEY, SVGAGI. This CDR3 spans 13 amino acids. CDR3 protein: CASSYEWGHGYTF. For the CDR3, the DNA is TGTGCCAGCAGTTACGAGTGGGGCCATGGCTACACCTTC.

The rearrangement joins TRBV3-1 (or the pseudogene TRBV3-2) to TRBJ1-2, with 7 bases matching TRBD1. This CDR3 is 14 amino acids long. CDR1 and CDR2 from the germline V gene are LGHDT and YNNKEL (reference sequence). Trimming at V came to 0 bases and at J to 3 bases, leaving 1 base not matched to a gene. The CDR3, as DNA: TGTGCCAGCAGCCAAGAAGGGGGCGACTATGGCTACACCTTC. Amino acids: CASSQEGGDYGYTF.

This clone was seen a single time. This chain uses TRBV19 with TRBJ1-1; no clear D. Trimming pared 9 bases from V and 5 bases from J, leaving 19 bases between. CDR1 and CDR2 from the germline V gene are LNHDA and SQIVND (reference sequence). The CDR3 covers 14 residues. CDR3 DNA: TGTGCCAGCCACAAAGGAGGCAGTAGAACTGAAGCTTTCTTT. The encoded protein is CASHKGGSRTEAFF.

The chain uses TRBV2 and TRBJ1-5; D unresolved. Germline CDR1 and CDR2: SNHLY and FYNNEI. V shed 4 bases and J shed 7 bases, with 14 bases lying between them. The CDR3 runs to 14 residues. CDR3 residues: CASSGRFEGQPQHF. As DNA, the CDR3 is TGTGCCAGCAGTGGACGATTCGAGGGCCAGCCCCAGCATTTT.

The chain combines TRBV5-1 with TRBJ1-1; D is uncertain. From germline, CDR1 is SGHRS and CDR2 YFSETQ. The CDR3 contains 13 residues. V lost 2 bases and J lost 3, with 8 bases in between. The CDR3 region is CASSFDSYTEAFF. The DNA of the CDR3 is TGCGCCAGCAGCTTTGACTCCTACACTGAAGCTTTCTTT.

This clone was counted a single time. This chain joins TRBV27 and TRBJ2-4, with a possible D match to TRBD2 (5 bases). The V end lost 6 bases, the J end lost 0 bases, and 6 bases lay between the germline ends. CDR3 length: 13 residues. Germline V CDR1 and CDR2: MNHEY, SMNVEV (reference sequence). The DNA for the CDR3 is TGTGCCAGCAGGGACTTAGCCAAAAACATTCAGTACTTC. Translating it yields CASRDLAKNIQYF.

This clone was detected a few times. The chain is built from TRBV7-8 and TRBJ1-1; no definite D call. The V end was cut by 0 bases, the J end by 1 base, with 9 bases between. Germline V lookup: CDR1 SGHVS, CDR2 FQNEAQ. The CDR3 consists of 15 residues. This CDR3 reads CASSLAQRRNTEAFF. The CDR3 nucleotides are TGTGCCAGCAGCTTAGCGCAGCGTCGGAACACTGAAGCTTTCTTT.

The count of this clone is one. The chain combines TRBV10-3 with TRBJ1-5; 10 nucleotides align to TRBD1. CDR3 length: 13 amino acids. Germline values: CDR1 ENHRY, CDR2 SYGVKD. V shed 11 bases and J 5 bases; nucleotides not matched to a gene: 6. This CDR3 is CASTGGLDQPQHF. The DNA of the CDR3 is TGTGCCTCGACAGGGGGCTTGGATCAGCCCCAGCATTTT.

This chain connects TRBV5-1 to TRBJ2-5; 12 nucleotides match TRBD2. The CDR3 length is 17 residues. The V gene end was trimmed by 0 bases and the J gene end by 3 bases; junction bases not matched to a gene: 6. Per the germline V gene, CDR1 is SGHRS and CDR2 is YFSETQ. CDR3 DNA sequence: TGCGCCAGCAGCTTGGCGGCTAGCGGGGGGGCTGAAGAGACCCAGTACTTC. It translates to CASSLAASGGAEETQYF.

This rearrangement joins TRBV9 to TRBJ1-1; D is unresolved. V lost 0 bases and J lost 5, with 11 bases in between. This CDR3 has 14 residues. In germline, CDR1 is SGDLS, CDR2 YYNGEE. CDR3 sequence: CASSVGAGWTEAFF. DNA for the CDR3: TGTGCCAGCAGCGTAGGGGCAGGATGGACTGAAGCTTTCTTT.